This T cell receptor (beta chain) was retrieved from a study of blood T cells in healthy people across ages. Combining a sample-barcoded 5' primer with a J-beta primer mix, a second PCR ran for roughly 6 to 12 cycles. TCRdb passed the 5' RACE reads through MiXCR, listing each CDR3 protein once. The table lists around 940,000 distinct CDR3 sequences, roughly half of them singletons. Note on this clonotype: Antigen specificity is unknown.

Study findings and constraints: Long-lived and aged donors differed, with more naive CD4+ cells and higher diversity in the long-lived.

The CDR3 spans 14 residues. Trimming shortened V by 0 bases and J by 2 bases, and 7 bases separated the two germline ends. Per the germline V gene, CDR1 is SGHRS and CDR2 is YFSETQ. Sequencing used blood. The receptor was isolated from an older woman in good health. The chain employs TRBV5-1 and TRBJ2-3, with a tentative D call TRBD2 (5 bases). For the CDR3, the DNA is TGCGCCAGCAGCTTGGCCGACTACACAGATACGCAGTATTTT. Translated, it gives CASSLADYTDTQYF.